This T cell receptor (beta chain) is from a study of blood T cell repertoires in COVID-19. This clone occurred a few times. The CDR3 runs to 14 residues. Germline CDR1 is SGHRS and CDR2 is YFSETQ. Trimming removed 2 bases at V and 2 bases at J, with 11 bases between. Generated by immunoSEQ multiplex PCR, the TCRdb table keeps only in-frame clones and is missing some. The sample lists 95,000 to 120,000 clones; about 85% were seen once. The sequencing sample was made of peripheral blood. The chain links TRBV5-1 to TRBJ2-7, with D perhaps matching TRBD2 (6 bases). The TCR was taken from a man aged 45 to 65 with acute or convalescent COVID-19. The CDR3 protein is CASSFQGGAYEQYF. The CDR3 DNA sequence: TGCGCCAGCAGCTTCCAAGGAGGGGCCTACGAGCAGTACTTC.